In its sample, the clone carrying this T cell receptor (beta chain) was seen a few times. The antigen remains unidentified. TCRdb fed the reads into MiXCR, producing one record per CDR3 protein. Of 27,000 or so distinct CDR3 sequences listed, around 19% were seen once; the top ten hold around 80%. This sample was included in a study of T cell repertoires in cytomegalovirus infection. In the study overall: Public TCR beta signatures marked donors with CMV infection and the matching HLA.

Whole-study results and caveats: Dominating the ex vivo response were HLA-C-restricted CMV-specific TCR beta clonotypes. Cumulative public TCR beta family frequency identified carriers of CMV plus the relevant HLA.

CDR1 is MNHEY, CDR2 SVGEGT, per germline. The CDR3 consists of 15 residues. With 8 bases clipped from V and 3 bases from J, the junction kept 13 bases outside the gene matches. This chain joins TRBV6-2 or TRBV6-3 and TRBJ2-7; 7 bases agree with TRBD1. This TCR was sampled from a human donor in good health (CMV status not recorded). Some clones in this sample may be carry-over from other donors' samples. This material consisted of CD8+ T cells from cultured PBMCs, taken from culture after CMV antigen stimulation. The CDR3 bases are TGTGCCAGCCGAACTCCGGGACAGAGGATCTACGAGCAGTACTTC. The encoded protein is CASRTPGQRIYEQYF.